The 30 T cell receptor beta chains presented below share a single source sample, sequenced in a study of cytomegalovirus exposure and HLA in healthy donors. The PCR contained 60 Vbeta and 13 Jbeta primers. Here immunoSEQ multiplex PCR was the method, and the copy in TCRdb shows in-frame clones only, minus some. The sample yields fewer than 250,000 clones, less than 85% seen once. Sequenced input: PBMCs. The receptors were sampled from a young man in good health and CMV-seronegative.

This chain uses TRBV6-5 with TRBJ1-1; TRBD1 might be the D (6 bases). Deletions cut 3 bases from V and 1 base from J, with 9 bases between. Germline V gives CDR1 MNHEY, CDR2 SVGAGI. This CDR3 spans 14 amino acids. The CDR3 spells CASSYAQGNTEAFF. For the CDR3, the DNA is TGTGCCAGCAGTTATGCACAGGGGAACACTGAAGCTTTCTTT.

This clone occurred once. V gene TRBV7-2 combines with J gene TRBJ2-1; 10 nucleotides align to TRBD2. CDR1 is SGHTA and CDR2 is FQGNSA in the germline V gene. This CDR3 has 15 residues. Trimming at V came to 1 base and at J to 10 bases, leaving 7 bases not matched to a gene. CDR3 sequence (DNA): TGTGCCAGCAGCTTAGTAGCGGGAGGATCATGGGAGCAGTTCTTC. Translation: CASSLVAGGSWEQFF.

V and J are TRBV15 and TRBJ1-1, with TRBD1 matching over 7 bases. There are 15 residues in the CDR3. Germline V gene sequence: CDR1 LNHNV, CDR2 YYDKDF (reference sequence). V was pared by 3 bases and J by 10 bases, with 14 bases of the junction left unmatched. Here the CDR3 DNA reads TGTGCCACCAGCAGTTCAGTAGGACAGGAGTATGGAGCTTTCTTT. Translation gives CATSSSVGQEYGAFF.

V usage is TRBV5-6 and J usage is TRBJ2-3; D remains ambiguous. Between the trimmed V and J ends, which lost 4 bases and 0 bases, there was a span of 18 bases. Germline CDR1 SGHDT, CDR2 YYEEEE. The CDR3 loop spans 17 amino acids. The DNA of the CDR3 is TGTGCCAGCAGCCAGAGGTCCGGAGCCCCTAGCACAGATACGCAGTATTTT. As protein: CASSQRSGAPSTDTQYF.

This chain links TRBV7-8 with TRBJ1-6; D gene uncertain. Germline assignment: CDR1 SGHVS and CDR2 FQNEAQ. Trimming removed 7 bases at V and 7 bases at J, with 11 bases between. The CDR3 extends over 13 amino acids. CDR3 sequence: CASNIGANSPLHF. In DNA, the CDR3 is TGTGCCAGCAACATAGGAGCGAATTCACCCCTCCACTTT.

The chain employs TRBV5-1 and TRBJ2-1, with TRBD2 matching over 8 bases. This CDR3 has 17 amino acids. Germline V gene sequence: CDR1 SGHRS, CDR2 YFSETQ. V shed 0 bases and J 4 bases; nucleotides not matched to a gene: 9. CDR3 amino acids: CASSLALGLAPYNEQFF. CDR3 coding DNA: TGCGCCAGCAGCTTGGCCCTAGGACTAGCACCTTACAATGAGCAGTTCTTC. The entire variable domain, with the rest obtained from reference TRBV5-1 and TRBJ2-1, is as follows: KAGVTQTPRYLIKTRGQQVTLSCSPISGHRSVSWYQQTPGQGLQFLFEYFSETQRNKGNFPGRFSGRQFSNSRSEMNVSTLELGDSALYLCASSLALGLAPYNEQFFGPGTRLTVL.

This clone was recorded once. The V call is TRBV7-2, the J call TRBJ2-3; no clear D gene. CDR1 and CDR2 (germline): SGHTA, FQGNSA. The CDR3 runs 14 residues. V was pared by 5 bases and J by 0 bases, with 9 bases between. CDR3 region: CASSNTMSTDTQYF. The CDR3 nucleotides are TGTGCCAGCAGCAACACTATGAGCACAGATACGCAGTATTTT.

This clone was detected only a few times. The V gene is TRBV28, the J gene TRBJ1-1, with D unresolved. Germline-derived CDR1 and CDR2 are MDHEN and SYDVKM. V was pared by 10 bases and J by 6 bases, with 27 bases between. The CDR3 consists of 16 residues. The CDR3 coding sequence is TGTGCCACTTCGGGAGGGAGCCCCTTTCTCTATGCTGAAGCTTTCTTT. Protein sequence: CATSGGSPFLYAEAFF.

The V and J genes are TRBV2 and TRBJ2-5; 8 nucleotides agree with TRBD1. The CDR3 runs to 14 residues. Germline assignment: CDR1 SNHLY and CDR2 FYNNEI. Trimming removed 2 bases from V and 2 bases from J; junction bases left unmatched: 1. The CDR3 sequence is CASSEHRGQETQYF. CDR3 nucleotide sequence: TGTGCCAGCAGTGAACACAGGGGGCAAGAGACCCAGTACTTC.

This clone showed up just a few times. V and J are TRBV7-9 and TRBJ2-7; 12 positions match TRBD2. Germline V lookup: CDR1 SEHNR, CDR2 FQNEAQ (reference sequence). The CDR3 loop spans 16 amino acids. The V segment lost 5 bases and the J segment 2 bases; nucleotides outside the gene matches: 7. In DNA, the CDR3 is TGTGCCAGCAGCATCTGGACTAGCGGGACTCCCTACGAGCAGTACTTC. It codes for CASSIWTSGTPYEQYF.

V is TRBV2 and J is TRBJ1-2; possibly TRBD1 for D (5 bases). Germline V gene data show CDR1 as SNHLY and CDR2 as FYNNEI. CDR3 length: 13 residues. Trimming cost V 8 bases and J 3 bases, with 13 bases left between them. CDR3 in DNA: TGTGCCAGCGGGCCAGGGCACGACTATGGCTACACCTTC. This gives the protein CASGPGHDYGYTF.

V usage is TRBV5-6 and J usage is TRBJ1-4; 8 nucleotides match TRBD1. Germline CDR1 reads SGHDT; CDR2 reads YYEEEE. The length of the CDR3 is 17 residues. The J segment lost 6 bases and the V segment lost 2 bases, leaving 12 bases of the junction unmatched. The CDR3, as DNA: TGTGCCAGCAGCTTTCGGCCCAGGAACAGGGGGTATGAAAAACTGTTTTTT. Its protein is CASSFRPRNRGYEKLFF.

The chain links TRBV30 to TRBJ2-7; 7 nucleotides match TRBD1. From germline, CDR1 is GTSNPN and CDR2 SVGIG (reference sequence). The junction had 3 bases not matched to a gene; V was cut back by 4 bases and J by 3 bases. The CDR3 is made up of 12 amino acids. The CDR3 loop is CAWKGDSYEQYF. The CDR3 coding sequence is TGTGCCTGGAAGGGGGACAGCTACGAGCAGTACTTC.

V is TRBV9 and J is TRBJ2-7, with TRBD2 matching 11 bases. The V segment lost 3 bases and the J segment 4 bases; nucleotides outside the gene matches: 3. This CDR3 is 14 amino acids long. CDR1 and CDR2 (germline): SGDLS, YYNGEE. The DNA of the CDR3 is TGTGCCAGCAGCGAGGGACTAGCGGAGTACGAGCAGTACTTC. Encoded protein: CASSEGLAEYEQYF. Full variable domain (outside the CDR3, taken from reference TRBV9 and TRBJ2-7): DSGVTQTPKHLITATGQRVTLRCSPRSGDLSVYWYQQSLDQGLQFLIQYYNGEERAKGNILERFSAQQFPDLHSELNLSSLELGDSALYFCASSEGLAEYEQYFGPGTRLTVT.

The CDR3, as DNA: TGCAGCGTTGCAGGTGCCCACGAGCAGTACTTC. It specifies CSVAGAHEQYF. This chain links TRBV29-1 with TRBJ2-7, with no clear D. CDR3 length equals 11 residues. Trimming removed 4 bases at V and 5 bases at J, with 9 bases between. Germline CDR1 and CDR2: SQVTM and ANQGSEA.

The genes are TRBV30 and TRBJ1-2, with TRBD1 identical over 10 bases. The CDR3 runs to 13 residues. Germline V gives CDR1 GTSNPN, CDR2 SVGIG (reference sequence). With V trimmed by 1 base and J by 6 bases, 2 bases remained unmatched. DNA for the CDR3: TGTGCCTGGAGTGGACAGGGGGCGAATGGCTACACCTTC. Protein product: CAWSGQGANGYTF.

This clone was recorded a few times. This chain joins TRBV5-4 and TRBJ1-2; the match to TRBD1 covers 8 bases. The CDR3 contains 15 residues. Germline-derived CDR1 and CDR2 are SGHNT and YYREEE (reference sequence). Losses at the gene ends were 2 bases for V and 7 bases for J; bases not matched to a gene: 10. CDR3: CASSLFGQGFSGYTF. As DNA, the CDR3 is TGTGCCAGCAGCTTATTCGGACAGGGATTTTCTGGCTACACCTTC.

On this clone: At one end the junction does not follow the germline gene, possibly because of a read error. The V and J genes are TRBV19 and TRBJ2-1; weak D call: TRBD2 (5 bases). The CDR3 is 10 amino acids. The V gene's germline CDR1 is LNHDA and CDR2 SQIVND (reference sequence). The CDR3 DNA is TGTGCCAGTAGCCTCCGGGAAGTCGTCTTC. Its protein product is CASSLREVVF.

This clone was counted once. V usage is TRBV5-1 and J usage is TRBJ2-3; D not resolved. Germline V gene sequence: CDR1 SGHRS, CDR2 YFSETQ. The CDR3 consists of 11 residues. Trimming shortened V by 7 bases and J by 0 bases, and 3 bases separated the two germline ends. The CDR3 loop reads CASESTDTQYF. The CDR3 nucleotides read TGCGCCAGCGAGAGCACAGATACGCAGTATTTT.

This clone has just a few counts. For the CDR3, the DNA is TGCAGTGCGGGGACAGGGGACCAGCATTTT. It encodes CSAGTGDQHF. The chain recombines TRBV20-1 with TRBJ1-5; 10 bases map to TRBD1. The germline V gene encodes CDR1 DFQATT and CDR2 SNEGSKA (reference sequence). This CDR3 spans 10 amino acids. V was clipped by 6 bases and J by 12 bases; unmatched bases: 2.

This clone was found once. J is TRBJ1-1 and V is TRBV5-1, with a tentative D call TRBD1 (6 bases). Germline assignment: CDR1 SGHRS and CDR2 YFSETQ. The CDR3 loop spans 14 amino acids. V lost 4 bases to trimming and J lost 4 bases, with 14 bases between them. CDR3 bases: TGCGCCAGCAGCCCCCATGTACAGGGCACTGAAGCTTTCTTT. This sequence encodes CASSPHVQGTEAFF.

The rearrangement links TRBV10-3 to TRBJ2-3, with 7 nucleotides matching TRBD2. Trimming took 6 bases from V and 4 from J; bases not matched to a gene: 10. Germline values: CDR1 ENHRY, CDR2 SYGVKD. This CDR3 has 15 residues. CDR3: CAIRDGTNPADTQYF. CDR3 sequence (DNA): TGTGCCATCAGGGACGGGACTAACCCCGCAGATACGCAGTATTTT.

This clone was recorded a few times. V usage is TRBV28 and J usage is TRBJ2-3; D is perhaps TRBD2 (5 bases). The CDR3 has 13 amino acids. Per germline, CDR1 MDHEN and CDR2 SYDVKM. The germline V and J ends were trimmed by 6 bases and 7 bases, with 14 bases remaining between them. The CDR3 DNA reads TGTGCCAGCAGCCGCCGGACTCCTAATACGCAGTATTTT. Translating gives CASSRRTPNTQYF.

This clone was observed a handful of times. V gene TRBV28 combines with J gene TRBJ2-7; 7 nucleotides align to TRBD2. Germline assignment: CDR1 MDHEN and CDR2 SYDVKM. The V and J ends lost 8 bases and 0 bases, in that order; junction bases with no gene match: 4. This CDR3 is built from 13 residues. The DNA of the CDR3 is TGTGCCAGCGGAGCGGGAAGCTCCTACGAGCAGTACTTC. Its protein product is CASGAGSSYEQYF.

This clone has just a few counts. The rearrangement uses TRBV5-6 and TRBJ1-6; the match to TRBD1 covers 9 bases. The ends lost 0 bases at V and 7 bases at J; junction bases unmatched: 2. Germline assignment: CDR1 SGHDT and CDR2 YYEEEE. The CDR3 extends over 15 amino acids. The CDR3 nucleotides are TGTGCCAGCAGCTTGGCCGGGACAGGGAATTCACCCCTCCACTTT. Translated, it gives CASSLAGTGNSPLHF.

J is TRBJ1-2 and V is TRBV9; a weak D match, TRBD1 (5 bases). The germline V gene has CDR1 SGDLS and CDR2 YYNGEE. CDR3 length: 14 residues. Between the trimmed V and J ends, which lost 7 bases and 1 base, there was a span of 14 bases. CDR3 sequence reads: CASGAPRGNYGYTF. The DNA for the CDR3 is TGTGCCAGCGGCGCGCCTAGGGGTAACTATGGCTACACCTTC.

The chain links TRBV2 to TRBJ2-3, with D perhaps TRBD2 (5 bases). CDR3 size: 16 residues. The V end was cut by 7 bases, the J end by 0 bases, with 17 bases between. CDR1 SNHLY and CDR2 FYNNEI come from the germline V gene. The CDR3 DNA follows: TGTGCCAGCAAGGACTGGGTTCCATATAGCACAGATACGCAGTATTTT. Protein: CASKDWVPYSTDTQYF. Using reference TRBV2 and TRBJ2-3 for the parts outside the CDR3, the full variable domain is EPEVTQTPSHQVTQMGQEVILRCVPISNHLYFYWYRQILGQKVEFLVSFYNNEISEKSEIFDDQFSVERPDGSNFTLKIRSTKLEDSAMYFCASKDWVPYSTDTQYFGPGTRLTVL.

This clone was picked up a small number of times. The rearrangement joins TRBV19 to TRBJ2-1; TRBD2 agrees at 16 bases. The length of the CDR3 is 17 residues. V was clipped by 4 bases and J by 7 bases; unmatched bases: 7. Germline CDR1 is LNHDA and CDR2 is SQIVND (reference sequence). CDR3 DNA: TGTGCCAGTAGTAGCGGGACTAGCGGGAGGGGGGGGAATGAGCAGTTCTTC. Translated, it gives CASSSGTSGRGGNEQFF.

The gene calls are TRBV19 and TRBJ1-5; no firm D call. CDR1 is LNHDA, CDR2 SQIVND, per germline (reference sequence). V dropped 3 bases and J dropped 0 bases, with 9 bases sitting between them. CDR3 length: 15 residues. CDR3 DNA sequence: TGTGCCAGTAGTATCGGTCCTTATAGCAATCAGCCCCAGCATTTT. This gives the protein CASSIGPYSNQPQHF.

This chain links TRBV28 with TRBJ1-2; D is perhaps TRBD1 (5 bases). V was pared by 3 bases and J by 4 bases, with 18 bases between. The V gene's germline CDR1 is MDHEN and CDR2 SYDVKM. The CDR3 loop spans 16 amino acids. CDR3 amino acids: CASSFRESALVYGYTF. The CDR3 region has the DNA TGTGCCAGCAGTTTCAGGGAATCGGCTCTCGTCTATGGCTACACCTTC.